This TCR beta chain was documented in a study of OX40 agonist ivuxolimab in advanced cancers. TCRdb keeps only in-frame clones here, not all; method: immunoSEQ multiplex PCR. Here the sample spans 78,000 or so clones, around nine tenths being singletons. A remark on this clone: Its specificity is not known.

General study points: Some of the nonresponding patients also showed low levels of normalized T-cell clonal expansion.

The germline V gene encodes CDR1 MNHEY and CDR2 SMNVEV (reference sequence). The CDR3 covers 12 residues. The ends lost 8 bases at V and 4 bases at J; junction bases unmatched: 5. The sequencing here drew on CD4+ or CD8+ T cells sorted from blood, taken in a trial of the OX40 agonist ivuxolimab. J is TRBJ2-7 and V is TRBV27; 7 nucleotides line up with TRBD1. This TCR was recovered from an adult with an advanced solid tumor such as melanoma, head and neck, liver or kidney cancer. The CDR3, as DNA: TGTGCCAGCCGGGACAGACCATACGAGCAGTACTTC. It encodes CASRDRPYEQYF.